A single sample gave rise to the 4 T cell receptor beta chains below, sequenced in a study of tumor and adjacent non-tumor tissue in lung cancer. Three rounds of nested PCR, following a modified ARM-PCR protocol, produced the TCRbeta library. TCRdb re-derived calls from the multiplex PCR reads in MiXCR, one entry per CDR3 protein. The table lists some 74,000 distinct CDR3 sequences, roughly two thirds of them singletons, with roughly a tenth in the top ten. No cell sorting was done before RNA was extracted from the tissue. Source material: lung tumor tissue. These receptors were taken from a woman aged 40 to 50 with non-small cell lung cancer.

This clonotype was recorded many times. Here the CDR3 reads CASSQEWDNSYEQYF. The CDR3 DNA follows: TGTGCCAGCAGCCAAGAGTGGGACAACTCCTACGAGCAGTACTTC. The rearrangement links TRBV4-2 to TRBJ2-7; a weak D match, TRBD1 (6 bases). The CDR3 length is 15 residues. Germline CDR1 reads LGHNA; CDR2 reads YNFKEQ. V dropped 0 bases and J dropped 0 bases, with 9 bases sitting between them.

A remark on this clonotype: One end of the junction varies from germline; a read error may be responsible. The chain uses TRBV11-1 and TRBJ2-1, with D possibly being TRBD1 (6 bases). The CDR3 runs 15 residues. CDR1 and CDR2 from the germline V gene are SGHAT and FQDESV (reference sequence). CDR3 amino acids: CASNHTQGIHNERFF. The CDR3 DNA sequence: TGTGCTAGCAACCACACCCAGGGGATTCACAATGAGCGGTTCTTC.

Points on this clonotype: Germline and junction disagree at one end, which may indicate a read error. J is TRBJ1-1 and V is TRBV6-1; D is ambiguous. The CDR3 extends over 14 amino acids. Germline loops: CDR1 MNHNS, CDR2 SASEGT. As DNA, the CDR3 is TGTACCAGCAGTGAAGGATCCTGGCAAGATGAAGCTTTTTTT. This translates into CTSSEGSWQDEAFF.

About this clonotype: A read error may explain this, as a much larger clone is one base away. This chain links TRBV7-9 with TRBJ2-7, with D perhaps being TRBD1 or TRBD2 (7 bases each). This CDR3 region has 16 residues. Germline V gene lookup returns CDR1 SEHNR and CDR2 FQNEAQ (reference sequence). As DNA, the CDR3 is TGTGCCAGCAGCATAGCTCTTGCGGCAGGGGGGGATGAGCAGTACTTC. Its translation is CASSIALAAGGDEQYF.